The 22 T cell receptor beta chains reported below all come from one sample, sequenced in a study of cytomegalovirus exposure and HLA in healthy donors. PCR involved 60 Vbeta and 13 Jbeta primers. The assay was immunoSEQ multiplex PCR, and TCRdb's table has in-frame clones only and misses some. There are some 140,000 clones in the sample; roughly 80% occur only once, and around 2% lies in the top ten. Sample: PBMCs. The receptors come from a man aged 25 to 40 in good health and CMV-seronegative.

DNA for the CDR3: TGTGCCAGCAGTGCGCCGACTAGCGGGAGTTTAAATGAGCAGTTCTTC. Translated, it gives CASSAPTSGSLNEQFF. The chain links TRBV2 to TRBJ2-1, with TRBD2 matching over 12 bases. Trimming removed 4 bases from V and 7 bases from J; junction bases left unmatched: 8. This CDR3 comprises 16 residues. In germline, CDR1 is SNHLY, CDR2 FYNNEI.

V gene TRBV10-3 combines with J gene TRBJ1-2; TRBD1 is a possible D gene (6 bases). This CDR3 is built from 13 residues. Germline lookup yields CDR1 ENHRY and CDR2 SYGVKD. V gave up 7 bases and J gave up 4 bases, with 13 bases separating them. For the CDR3, the DNA is TGTGCCATCACCGACAGGACTTCCTATGGCTACACCTTC. This sequence encodes CAITDRTSYGYTF.

This chain uses TRBV4-2 with TRBJ1-2, with 8 bases aligning to TRBD1. CDR1 and CDR2 (germline): LGHNA, YNFKEQ. V dropped 2 bases and J dropped 0; count of bases not matched to a gene: 5. The CDR3 is 16 amino acids. CDR3 in amino acids: CASSQQGTGANYGYTF. CDR3 nucleotide sequence: TGTGCCAGCAGCCAACAAGGGACAGGCGCTAACTATGGCTACACCTTC.

This sequence joins TRBV5-1 and TRBJ1-1, with 9 bases matching TRBD1. J was trimmed by 4 bases and V by 3 bases; bases with no gene match: 10. Germline loops: CDR1 SGHRS, CDR2 YFSETQ. The CDR3 contains 16 residues. The CDR3, as DNA: TGCGCCAGCAGCTCGCAGCCAGACAGGGGGAGCACTGAAGCTTTCTTT. It yields the protein CASSSQPDRGSTEAFF.

The rearrangement joins TRBV27 to TRBJ2-7, with D unresolved. Trimming took off 6 bases at V and 0 bases at J, with 12 bases between the two ends. In germline, CDR1 is MNHEY, CDR2 SMNVEV (reference sequence). The CDR3 is made up of 14 amino acids. CDR3 sequence (DNA): TGTGCCAGCAGAAGGAGCCCGAGCTCCTACGAGCAGTACTTC. This sequence encodes CASRRSPSSYEQYF.

V gene TRBV12-2 combines with J gene TRBJ2-7; TRBD2, as called in the table, went unchecked against the DNA. TRBV12-2 is reported as a pseudogene. This CDR3 has 15 amino acids. The CDR3 nucleotides are TGTGCAAGTCGCTTAGCGCCAGCGGGAGGGCCCGAGCAGTACTTC. Its protein product is CASRLAPAGGPEQYF.

The rearrangement joins TRBV5-4 to TRBJ2-7; D not resolved. V was trimmed by 3 bases and J by 4 bases, leaving 8 bases between them. Germline V CDR1 and CDR2: SGHNT, YYREEE (reference sequence). This CDR3 is built from 12 residues. CDR3 residues: CASSYRGYEQYF. The CDR3 nucleotides read TGTGCCAGCAGCTACCGAGGTTACGAGCAGTACTTC.

The chain recombines TRBV6-5 with TRBJ1-1; TRBD1 might be the D (6 bases). Germline CDR1 reads MNHEY; CDR2 reads SVGAGI. This CDR3 contains 14 residues. V was trimmed by 0 bases and J by 7 bases, leaving 12 bases between them. The CDR3 sequence is CASSYSDKGGEAFF. CDR3 coding DNA: TGTGCCAGCAGTTACTCAGACAAAGGGGGTGAAGCTTTCTTT.

This clone came up once. V usage is TRBV6-1 and J usage is TRBJ1-5; perhaps TRBD1 as D (6 bases). V lost 2 bases and J lost 1, with 12 bases in between. CDR3 length equals 16 residues. Germline assignment: CDR1 MNHNS and CDR2 SASEGT. The CDR3, as DNA: TGTGCCAGCAGTGAACCGGCAGGGGTGAGCAATCAGCCCCAGCATTTT. It yields the protein CASSEPAGVSNQPQHF.

This clone was seen only once. The chain has TRBV30 and TRBJ1-5, with a weak D call TRBD1 (6 bases). Germline CDR1 reads GTSNPN; CDR2 reads SVGIG (reference sequence). The V end lost 3 bases, the J end lost 5 bases, and 14 bases lay between the germline ends. CDR3 size: 14 residues. CDR3 region: CAWRAPGGDQPQHF. The CDR3 nucleotides read TGTGCCTGGAGGGCACCGGGGGGCGATCAGCCCCAGCATTTT. The complete variable domain, with remaining parts taken from reference TRBV30 and TRBJ1-5, reads SQTIHQWPATLVQPVGSPLSLECTVEGTSNPNLYWYRQAAGRGLQLLFYSVGIGQISSEVPQNLSASRPQDRQFILSSKKLLLSDSGFYLCAWRAPGGDQPQHFGDGTRLSIL.

This chain connects TRBV5-1 to TRBJ2-2, with a tentative D call TRBD2 (6 bases). The CDR3 is made up of 17 amino acids. Trimming shortened V by 0 bases and J by 4 bases, and 16 bases separated the two germline ends. Per the germline V gene, CDR1 is SGHRS and CDR2 is YFSETQ. The CDR3 DNA reads TGCGCCAGCAGCTTGGTGATAGTGGTTAGCGGCACCGGGGAGCTGTTTTTT. It translates to CASSLVIVVSGTGELFF.

The chain links TRBV9 to TRBJ1-1, with 7 bases aligning to TRBD1. The CDR3 loop spans 14 amino acids. The V segment lost 0 bases and the J segment 4 bases; nucleotides outside the gene matches: 3. CDR1 and CDR2 from the germline V gene are SGDLS and YYNGEE. The CDR3 protein is CASSVVPGGTEAFF. For the CDR3, the DNA is TGTGCCAGCAGCGTAGTACCAGGGGGCACTGAAGCTTTCTTT.

The DNA for the CDR3 is TGTGCCAGCAGCAATATTGGGGGCAGGGCCTACGAGCAGTACTTC. Translated, it gives CASSNIGGRAYEQYF. V is TRBV5-8 and J is TRBJ2-7; D may be TRBD1 (6 bases). Germline-derived CDR1 and CDR2 are SGHTS and YDEGEE. The CDR3 runs to 15 residues. The V and J ends lost 4 bases and 2 bases respectively, with 16 bases between them.

This clone was counted between two and nine times. The V gene is TRBV29-1, the J gene TRBJ2-2; perhaps TRBD2 as D (6 bases). Trimming took off 6 bases at V and 1 base at J, with 12 bases between the two ends. This CDR3 spans 14 amino acids. CDR1 is SQVTM and CDR2 is ANQGSEA in the germline V gene. The CDR3 here is CSVPDSGNTGELFF. CDR3 bases: TGCAGCGTCCCAGATAGCGGGAACACCGGGGAGCTGTTTTTT.

This clone has only a few counts. Other DNA sequences in this sample translate to the same CDR3. This rearrangement joins TRBV6-5 to TRBJ2-7, with D unresolved. The CDR3 consists of 12 residues. The V and J ends lost 8 bases and 2 bases respectively, with 10 bases between them. CDR1 is MNHEY, CDR2 SVGAGI, per germline. CDR3 protein: CASSPGPYEQYF. DNA for the CDR3: TGTGCCAGCTCGCCGGGTCCCTACGAGCAGTACTTC.

This clone was observed a handful of times. This chain connects TRBV5-1 to TRBJ2-7; 8 bases are shared with TRBD1. V lost 3 bases to trimming and J lost 5 bases; unmatched junction nucleotides: 10. The germline V gene encodes CDR1 SGHRS and CDR2 YFSETQ. The CDR3 has 15 amino acids. The CDR3 is CASSSFSGGADEQYF. The CDR3 region has the DNA TGCGCCAGCAGCTCCTTCTCAGGGGGCGCGGACGAGCAGTACTTC.

The V and J genes are TRBV6-5 and TRBJ2-3, with 8 bases lining up with TRBD1. Germline lookup yields CDR1 MNHEY and CDR2 SVGAGI. The CDR3 runs to 12 residues. V gave up 7 bases and J gave up 4 bases; unmatched junction bases: 1. CDR3: CASTGGPDTQYF. The CDR3 DNA reads as TGTGCCAGCACAGGGGGCCCAGATACGCAGTATTTT.

This clone was seen more than once but under ten times. The rearrangement links TRBV4-1 to TRBJ2-3; D gene uncertain. Trimming removed 0 bases from V and 4 bases from J, with 5 bases in between. The CDR3 contains 13 residues. Germline-derived CDR1 and CDR2 are MGHRA and YSYEKL. CDR3 coding DNA: TGCGCCAGCAGCCAAGATGGGCCAGATACGCAGTATTTT. Amino acids: CASSQDGPDTQYF.

The J gene is TRBJ2-7, the V gene TRBV27, with 8 positions matching TRBD2. There are 14 residues in the CDR3. V was pared by 5 bases and J by 5 bases, with 8 bases of the junction left unmatched. CDR1 MNHEY and CDR2 SMNVEV come from the germline V gene (reference sequence). The chain's CDR3 is CASSKVPAGDEQYF. CDR3 DNA: TGTGCCAGCAGTAAAGTCCCAGCGGGAGACGAGCAGTACTTC.

This clone was observed once. V usage is TRBV5-1 and J usage is TRBJ2-3, with a tentative D call TRBD2 (6 bases). The CDR3 runs to 15 residues. The V and J ends lost 7 bases and 0 bases respectively, with 15 bases between them. The germline V gene encodes CDR1 SGHRS and CDR2 YFSETQ. The DNA for the CDR3 is TGCGCCAGCGGACGGATAGCGGATAGCACAGATACGCAGTATTTT. Amino acids: CASGRIADSTDTQYF.

The genes are TRBV19 and TRBJ2-5; 10 bases line up with TRBD1. This CDR3 spans 15 amino acids. CDR1 is LNHDA and CDR2 is SQIVND in the germline V gene (reference sequence). Trimming took 4 bases from V and 5 from J; bases not matched to a gene: 7. The CDR3, as DNA: TGTGCCAGTAGTAAGGGACAGGGGTATATGGAGACCCAGTACTTC. It codes for CASSKGQGYMETQYF. Variable domain in full (rest from reference TRBV19 and TRBJ2-5): DGGITQSPKYLFRKEGQNVTLSCEQNLNHDAMYWYRQDPGQGLRLIYYSQIVNDFQKGDIAEGYSVSREKKESFPLTVTSAQKNPTAFYLCASSKGQGYMETQYFGPGTRLLVL.

CDR3 sequence: CASSLGLAGGEQFF. CDR3 in DNA: TGTGCCAGCAGTCTCGGACTAGCGGGAGGTGAGCAGTTCTTC. The rearrangement uses TRBV28 and TRBJ2-1; 14 bases are shared with TRBD2. CDR3 length equals 14 residues. The V segment lost 5 bases and the J segment 9 bases; nucleotides outside the gene matches: 3. The germline CDR1 and CDR2 sequences are MDHEN and SYDVKM.